This T cell receptor beta chain was recorded in a study of shared clonotypes between healthy human individuals. Repertoires were generated with immunoSEQ multiplex PCR, while TCRdb's copy carries only in-frame clones and drops some. The data show millions of clones, about 95% seen once. The length of the CDR3 is 15 residues. Deletions cut 0 bases from V and 7 bases from J, with 10 bases between. Per the germline V gene, CDR1 is MGHDK and CDR2 is SYGVNS. The receptor's source is a man younger than 35 in good health. Material for sequencing was naive CD4+ T cells sorted from blood. Subset reported: CD45RA+ positively selected. This chain joins TRBV25-1 and TRBJ1-6; D call uncertain. For the CDR3, the DNA is TGTGCCAGCAGTGAATATACTATCGCAAATTCACCCCTCCACTTT. Protein: CASSEYTIANSPLHF.